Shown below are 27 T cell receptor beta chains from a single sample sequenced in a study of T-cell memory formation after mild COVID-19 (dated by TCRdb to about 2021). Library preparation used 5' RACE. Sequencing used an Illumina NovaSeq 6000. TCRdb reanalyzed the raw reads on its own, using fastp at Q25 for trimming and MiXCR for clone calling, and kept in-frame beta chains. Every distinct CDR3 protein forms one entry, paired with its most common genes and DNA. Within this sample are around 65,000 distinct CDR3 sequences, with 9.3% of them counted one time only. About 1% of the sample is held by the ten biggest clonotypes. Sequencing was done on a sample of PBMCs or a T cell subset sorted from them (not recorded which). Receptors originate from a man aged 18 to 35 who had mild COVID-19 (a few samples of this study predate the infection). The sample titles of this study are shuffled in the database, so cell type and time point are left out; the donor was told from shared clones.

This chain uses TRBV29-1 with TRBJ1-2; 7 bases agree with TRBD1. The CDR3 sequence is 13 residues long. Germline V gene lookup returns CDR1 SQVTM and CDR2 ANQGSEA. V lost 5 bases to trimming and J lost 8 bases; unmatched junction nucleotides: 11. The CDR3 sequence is CSVYSDRDRGYTF. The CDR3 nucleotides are TGCAGCGTTTATTCAGACAGGGATCGGGGCTACACCTTC.

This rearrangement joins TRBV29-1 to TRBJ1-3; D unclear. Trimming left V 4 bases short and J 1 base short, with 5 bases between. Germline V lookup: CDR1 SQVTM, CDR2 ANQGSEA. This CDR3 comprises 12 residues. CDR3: CSVAPSGNTIYF. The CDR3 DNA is TGCAGCGTTGCACCGTCTGGAAACACCATATATTTT.

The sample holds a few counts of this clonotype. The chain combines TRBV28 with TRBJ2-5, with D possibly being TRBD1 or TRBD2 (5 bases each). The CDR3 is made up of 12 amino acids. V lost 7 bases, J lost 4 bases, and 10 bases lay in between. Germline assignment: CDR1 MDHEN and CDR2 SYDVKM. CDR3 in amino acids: CASIDGGETQYF. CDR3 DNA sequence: TGTGCCAGCATTGATGGGGGAGAGACCCAGTACTTC.

As DNA, the CDR3 is TGCGCCAGCGCGCCCGGAAGGGGTTTGAGCGACGAGCAGTACTTC. Translation gives CASAPGRGLSDEQYF. The chain has TRBV5-1 and TRBJ2-7, with D possibly matching TRBD1 (5 bases). The CDR3 contains 15 residues. The germline gives CDR1 SGHRS, CDR2 YFSETQ. V lost 7 bases to trimming and J lost 5 bases, with 22 bases between them.

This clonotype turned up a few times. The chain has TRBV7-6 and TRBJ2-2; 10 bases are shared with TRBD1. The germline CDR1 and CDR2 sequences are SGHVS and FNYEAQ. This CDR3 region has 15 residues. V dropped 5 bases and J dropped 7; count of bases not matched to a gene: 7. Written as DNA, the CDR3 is TGTGCCAGCAGCCCCGGACAGGGGGGGGTCGGGGAGCTGTTTTTT. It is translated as CASSPGQGGVGELFF.

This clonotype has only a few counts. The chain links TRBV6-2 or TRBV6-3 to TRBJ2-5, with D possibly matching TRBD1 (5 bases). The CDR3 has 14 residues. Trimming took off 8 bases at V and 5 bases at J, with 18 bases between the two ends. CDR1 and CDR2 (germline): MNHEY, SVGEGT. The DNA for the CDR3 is TGTGCCAGCGGGGAAGGGCAGGGTTGGGAGACCCAGTACTTC. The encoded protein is CASGEGQGWETQYF.

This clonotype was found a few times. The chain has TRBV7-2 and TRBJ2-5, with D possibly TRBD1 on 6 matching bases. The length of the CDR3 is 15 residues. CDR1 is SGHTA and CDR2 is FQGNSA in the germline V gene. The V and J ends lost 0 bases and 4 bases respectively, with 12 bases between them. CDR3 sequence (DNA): TGTGCCAGCAGCTTAGCCTCGTTCAGGGGAGAGACCCAGTACTTC. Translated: CASSLASFRGETQYF.

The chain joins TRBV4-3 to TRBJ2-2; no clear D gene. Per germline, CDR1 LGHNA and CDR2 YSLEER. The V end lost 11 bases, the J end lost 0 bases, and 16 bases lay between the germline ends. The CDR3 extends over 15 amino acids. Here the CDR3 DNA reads TGCGCCTCGACCAGGTCCATACCGAACACCGGGGAGCTGTTTTTT. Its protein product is CASTRSIPNTGELFF.

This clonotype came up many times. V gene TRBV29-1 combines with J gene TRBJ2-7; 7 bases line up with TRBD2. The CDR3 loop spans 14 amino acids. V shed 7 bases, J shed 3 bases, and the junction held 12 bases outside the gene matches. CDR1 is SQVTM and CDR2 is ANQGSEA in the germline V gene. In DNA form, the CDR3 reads TGCAGCGCCCGGGGGGACGGATCATTCTACGAGCAGTACTTC. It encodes CSARGDGSFYEQYF.

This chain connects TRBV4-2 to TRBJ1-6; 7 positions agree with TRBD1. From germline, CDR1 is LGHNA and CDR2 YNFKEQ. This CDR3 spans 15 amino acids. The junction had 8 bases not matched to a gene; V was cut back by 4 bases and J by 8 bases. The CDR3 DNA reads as TGTGCCAGCAGCCCCTTGACAGGGACCGATTCACCCCTCCACTTT. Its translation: CASSPLTGTDSPLHF.

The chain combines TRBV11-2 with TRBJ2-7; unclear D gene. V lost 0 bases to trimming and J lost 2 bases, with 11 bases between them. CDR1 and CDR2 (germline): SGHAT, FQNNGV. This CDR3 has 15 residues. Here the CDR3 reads CASSLDSDGTYEQYF. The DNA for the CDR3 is TGTGCCAGCAGCTTAGATTCCGACGGAACCTACGAGCAGTACTTC. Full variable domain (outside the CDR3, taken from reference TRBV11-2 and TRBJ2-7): EAGVAQSPRYKIIEKRQSVAFWCNPISGHATLYWYQQILGQGPKLLIQFQNNGVVDDSQLPKDRFSAERLKGVDSTLKIQPAKLEDSAVYLCASSLDSDGTYEQYFGPGTRLTVT.

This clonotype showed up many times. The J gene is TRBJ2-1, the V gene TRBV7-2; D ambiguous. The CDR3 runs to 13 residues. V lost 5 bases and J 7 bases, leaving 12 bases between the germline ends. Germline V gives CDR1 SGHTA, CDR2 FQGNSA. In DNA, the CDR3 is TGTGCCAGCAGCCGATGGACCGTGAATGAGCAGTTCTTC. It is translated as CASSRWTVNEQFF.

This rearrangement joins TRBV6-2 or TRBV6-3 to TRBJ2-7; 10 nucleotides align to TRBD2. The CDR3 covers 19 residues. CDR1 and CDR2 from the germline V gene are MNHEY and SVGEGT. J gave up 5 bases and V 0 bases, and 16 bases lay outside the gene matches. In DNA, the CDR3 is TGTGCCAGCAGTTACTCCATCCGAGCGGGGGGGATCCCGGCCCACGAGCAGTACTTC. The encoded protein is CASSYSIRAGGIPAHEQYF.

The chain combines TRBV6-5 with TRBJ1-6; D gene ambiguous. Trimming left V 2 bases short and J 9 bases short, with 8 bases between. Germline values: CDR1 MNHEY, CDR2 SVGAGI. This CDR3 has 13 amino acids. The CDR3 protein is CASSYLLTSPLHF. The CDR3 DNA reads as TGTGCCAGCAGTTACCTTCTAACTTCACCCCTCCACTTT.

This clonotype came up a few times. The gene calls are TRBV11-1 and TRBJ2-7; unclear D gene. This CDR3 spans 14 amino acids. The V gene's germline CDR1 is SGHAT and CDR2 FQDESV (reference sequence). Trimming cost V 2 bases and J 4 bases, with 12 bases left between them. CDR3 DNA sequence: TGTGCCAGCAGCTTATGGGATGTGGGGTACGAGCAGTACTTC. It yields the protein CASSLWDVGYEQYF.

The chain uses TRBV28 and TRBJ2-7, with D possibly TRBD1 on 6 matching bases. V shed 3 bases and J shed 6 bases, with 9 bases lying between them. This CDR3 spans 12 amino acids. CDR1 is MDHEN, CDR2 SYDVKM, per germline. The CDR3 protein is CASSLAGVEQYV. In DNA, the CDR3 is TGTGCCAGCAGTTTGGCAGGGGTCGAGCAGTACGTC.

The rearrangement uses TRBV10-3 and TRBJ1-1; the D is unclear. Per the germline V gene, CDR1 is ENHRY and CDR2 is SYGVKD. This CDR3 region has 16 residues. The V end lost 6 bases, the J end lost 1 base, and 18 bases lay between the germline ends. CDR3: CAISARATRGNTEAFF. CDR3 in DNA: TGTGCCATCAGCGCCCGCGCCACGCGTGGGAACACTGAAGCTTTCTTT.

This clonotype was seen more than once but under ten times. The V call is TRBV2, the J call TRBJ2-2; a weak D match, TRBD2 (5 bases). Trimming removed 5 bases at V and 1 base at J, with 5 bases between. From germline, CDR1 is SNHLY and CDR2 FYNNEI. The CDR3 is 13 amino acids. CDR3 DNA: TGTGCCAGCAGTCGGGAGAACACCGGGGAGCTGTTTTTT. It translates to CASSRENTGELFF.

The chain's CDR3 is CASSPPGSSGTEAFF. For the CDR3, the DNA is TGTGCCAGCTCACCACCAGGGTCATCGGGCACTGAAGCTTTCTTT. V gene TRBV18 combines with J gene TRBJ1-1, with D hard to call. The germline V and J ends were trimmed by 0 bases and 4 bases, with 12 bases remaining between them. The CDR3 has 15 amino acids. CDR1 and CDR2 from the germline V gene are KGHSH and LQKENI.

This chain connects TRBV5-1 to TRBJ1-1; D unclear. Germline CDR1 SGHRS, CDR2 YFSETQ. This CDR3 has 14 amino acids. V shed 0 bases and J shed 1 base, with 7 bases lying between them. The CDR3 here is CASSLDWGNTEAFF. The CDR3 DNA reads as TGCGCCAGCAGCTTGGATTGGGGGAACACTGAAGCTTTCTTT.

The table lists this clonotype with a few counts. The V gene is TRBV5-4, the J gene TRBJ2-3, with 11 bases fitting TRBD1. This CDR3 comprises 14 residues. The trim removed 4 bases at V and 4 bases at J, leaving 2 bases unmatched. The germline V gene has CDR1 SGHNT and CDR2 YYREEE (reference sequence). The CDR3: CASSRTGGPDTQYF. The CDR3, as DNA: TGTGCCAGCAGCCGGACAGGGGGCCCAGATACGCAGTATTTT.

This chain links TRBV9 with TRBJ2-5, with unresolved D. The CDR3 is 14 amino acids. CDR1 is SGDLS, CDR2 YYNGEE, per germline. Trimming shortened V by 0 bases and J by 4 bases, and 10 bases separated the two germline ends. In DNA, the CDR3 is TGTGCCAGCAGCGTAGGTGTAGGCCGAGAGACCCAGTACTTC. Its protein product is CASSVGVGRETQYF.

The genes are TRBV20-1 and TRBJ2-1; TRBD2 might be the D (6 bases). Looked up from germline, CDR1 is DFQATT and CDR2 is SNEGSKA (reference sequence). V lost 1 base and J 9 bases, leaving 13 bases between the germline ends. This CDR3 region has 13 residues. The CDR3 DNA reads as TGCAGTGCTAGAGCGTTTATCGGGAGTGAGCAGTTCTTC. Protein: CSARAFIGSEQFF.

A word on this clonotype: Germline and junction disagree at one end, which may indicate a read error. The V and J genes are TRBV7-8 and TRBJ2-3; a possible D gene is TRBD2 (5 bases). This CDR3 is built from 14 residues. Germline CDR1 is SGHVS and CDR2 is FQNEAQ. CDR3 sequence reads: CSSSLALSTDTQYF. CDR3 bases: TGTTCCAGCAGCTTAGCGCTCAGCACAGATACGCAGTATTTT.

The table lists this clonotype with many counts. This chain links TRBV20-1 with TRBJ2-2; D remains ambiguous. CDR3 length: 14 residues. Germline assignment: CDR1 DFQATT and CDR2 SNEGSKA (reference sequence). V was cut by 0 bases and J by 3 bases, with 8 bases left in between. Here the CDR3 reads CSARDARYTGELFF. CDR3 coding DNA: TGCAGTGCTAGAGATGCTAGATACACCGGGGAGCTGTTTTTT.

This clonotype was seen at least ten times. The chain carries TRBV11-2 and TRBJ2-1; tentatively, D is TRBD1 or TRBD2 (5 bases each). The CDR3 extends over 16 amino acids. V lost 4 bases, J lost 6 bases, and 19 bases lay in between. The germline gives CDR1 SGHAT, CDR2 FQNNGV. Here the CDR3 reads CASSSSRYRGPNEQFF. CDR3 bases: TGTGCCAGCAGCTCATCCCGCTATCGGGGACCCAATGAGCAGTTCTTC.

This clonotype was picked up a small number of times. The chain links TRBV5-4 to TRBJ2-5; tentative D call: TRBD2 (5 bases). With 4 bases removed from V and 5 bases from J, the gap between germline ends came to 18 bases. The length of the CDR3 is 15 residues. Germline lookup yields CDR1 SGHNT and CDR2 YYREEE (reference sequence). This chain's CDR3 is CASSPRATDTETQYF. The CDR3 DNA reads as TGTGCCAGCAGCCCGAGGGCGACGGATACGGAGACCCAGTACTTC.